The present T cell receptor (beta chain) was sequenced within a study of control samples from healthy donors and cancer patients. Sequencing was performed with immunoSEQ multiplex PCR; in TCRdb, only in-frame clones are kept and a portion is missing. The sample consists of about 110,000 clones, approximately 87% of them appearing once. After removal of 4 bases from V and 3 bases from J, the junction contained 10 bases not matched to a gene. The CDR3 has 16 amino acids. CDR1 and CDR2 from the germline V gene are LGHDT and YNNKEL (reference sequence). The sequencing sample was made of PBMCs. The TCR was taken from a woman in her fifties or sixties with lung cancer. The chain is built from TRBV3-1 (or the pseudogene TRBV3-2) and TRBJ1-1; 8 bases match TRBD1. The CDR3 DNA reads as TGTGCCAGCAGCCCCCTCTTAGACAGGGGTTACACTGAAGCTTTCTTT. Translation gives CASSPLLDRGYTEAFF.